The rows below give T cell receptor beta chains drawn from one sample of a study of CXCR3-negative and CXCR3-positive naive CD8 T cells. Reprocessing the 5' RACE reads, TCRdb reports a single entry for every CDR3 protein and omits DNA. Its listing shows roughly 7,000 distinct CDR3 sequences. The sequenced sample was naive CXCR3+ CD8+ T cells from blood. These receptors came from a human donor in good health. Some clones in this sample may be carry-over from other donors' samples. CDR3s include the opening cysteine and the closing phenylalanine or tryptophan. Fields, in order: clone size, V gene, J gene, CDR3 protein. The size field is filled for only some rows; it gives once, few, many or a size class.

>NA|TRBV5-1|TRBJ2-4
CASSIEIKDIQYF
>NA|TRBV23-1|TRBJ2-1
CTSSQSVVEGGEQFF
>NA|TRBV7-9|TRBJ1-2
CASSLGPGGYTF
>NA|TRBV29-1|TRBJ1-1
CSVEPRMWMNTEAFF
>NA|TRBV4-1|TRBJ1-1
CASSQGRDTEAFF
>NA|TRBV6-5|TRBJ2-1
CANSYGVGNEQFF
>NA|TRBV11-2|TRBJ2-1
CASSLGSRGSRENEQFF
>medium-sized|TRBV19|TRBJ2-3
CASSIIGLAATDTQYF
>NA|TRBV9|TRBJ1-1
CASSVELGSGPHTEAFF
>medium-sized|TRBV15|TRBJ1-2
CATSRDRGPNYGYTF
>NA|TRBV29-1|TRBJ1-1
CSVWDTSEAFF
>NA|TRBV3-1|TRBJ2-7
CASSQDRVAYEQYF
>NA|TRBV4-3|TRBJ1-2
CASTSLGAGGYTF
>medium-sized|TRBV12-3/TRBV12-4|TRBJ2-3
CASSWMNTQYF
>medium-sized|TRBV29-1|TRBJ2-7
CSVTTSLSYEQYF
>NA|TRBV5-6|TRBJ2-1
CASSFWTSGRGEQFF
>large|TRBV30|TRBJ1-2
CAWRSTAAGYTF
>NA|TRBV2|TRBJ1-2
CASSFGQGDYGYTF
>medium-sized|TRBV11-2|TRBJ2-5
CASRWGVETQYF
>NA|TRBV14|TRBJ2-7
CASSQQLAGVYEQYF
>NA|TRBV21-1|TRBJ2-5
CAYKVRNQETQYF
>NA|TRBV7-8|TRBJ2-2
CASSSESLPGELFF
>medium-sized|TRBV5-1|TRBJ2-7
CASSLAGNYEQYF
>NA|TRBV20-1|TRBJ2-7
CSARTEFYEQYF
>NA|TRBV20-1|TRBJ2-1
CSAPPHWDRGLNEQFF
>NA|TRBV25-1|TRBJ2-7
CASSPPSGDTYEQYF
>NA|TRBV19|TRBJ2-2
CASSIAETGELFF
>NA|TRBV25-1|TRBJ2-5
CASSGAGGPGETQYF
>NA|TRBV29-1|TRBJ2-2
CSVEVPTGGTGELFF
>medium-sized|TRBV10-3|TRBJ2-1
CAISTDNPRDNEQFF
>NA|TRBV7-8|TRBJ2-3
CASSQYSGGTDTQYF
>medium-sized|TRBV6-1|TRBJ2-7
CASSDEADYEQYF
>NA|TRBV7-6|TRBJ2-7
CASSHRTSGNTYEQYF
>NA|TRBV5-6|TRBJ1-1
CASSFNQEAFF
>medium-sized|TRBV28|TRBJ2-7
CASSVQGLGAHEQYF
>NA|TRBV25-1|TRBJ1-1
CASSEFGGGAEAFF
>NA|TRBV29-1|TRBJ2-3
CSVQTGTTDTQYF